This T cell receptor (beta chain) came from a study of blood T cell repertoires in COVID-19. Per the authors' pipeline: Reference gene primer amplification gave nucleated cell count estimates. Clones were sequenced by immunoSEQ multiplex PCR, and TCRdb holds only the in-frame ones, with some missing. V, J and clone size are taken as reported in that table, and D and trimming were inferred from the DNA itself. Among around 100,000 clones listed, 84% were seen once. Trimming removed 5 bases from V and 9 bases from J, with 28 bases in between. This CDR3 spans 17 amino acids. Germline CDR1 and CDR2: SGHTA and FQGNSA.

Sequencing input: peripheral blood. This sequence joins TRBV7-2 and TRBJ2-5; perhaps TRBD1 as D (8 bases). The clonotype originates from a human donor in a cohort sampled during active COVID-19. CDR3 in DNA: TGTGCCAGCAGCCCCCCCACGGCAGGGGGCTGGGGAGGGCCCCAGTACTTC. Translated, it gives CASSPPTAGGWGGPQYF. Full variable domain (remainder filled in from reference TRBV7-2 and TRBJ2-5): GAGVSQSPSNKVTEKGKDVELRCDPISGHTALYWYRQSLGQGLEFLIYFQGNSAPDKSGLPSDRFSAERTGGSVSTLTIQRTQQEDSAVYLCASSPPTAGGWGGPQYFGPGTRLLVL.